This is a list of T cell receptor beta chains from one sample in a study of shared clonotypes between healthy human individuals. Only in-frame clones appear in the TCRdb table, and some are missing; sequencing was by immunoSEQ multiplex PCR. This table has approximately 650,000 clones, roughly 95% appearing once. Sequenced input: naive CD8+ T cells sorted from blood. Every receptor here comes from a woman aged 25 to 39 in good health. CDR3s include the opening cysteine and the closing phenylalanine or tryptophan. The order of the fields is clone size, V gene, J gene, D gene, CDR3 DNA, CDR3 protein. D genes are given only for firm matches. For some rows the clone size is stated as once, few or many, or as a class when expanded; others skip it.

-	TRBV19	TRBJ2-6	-	TGTGCCAGTACTAACCCCTCTGGGGCCAACGTCCTGACTTTC	CASTNPSGANVLTF
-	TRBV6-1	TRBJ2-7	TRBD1	TGTGCCAGCAGTGAGGGGACAGGGTTCTACGAGCAGTACTTC	CASSEGTGFYEQYF
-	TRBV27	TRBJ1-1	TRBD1	TGTGCCAGCAGTTTGCAGGGGGCTGCTGAAGCTTTCTTT	CASSLQGAAEAFF
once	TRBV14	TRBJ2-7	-	TGTGCCAGCAGCCAAGTGTGGTACGAGCAGTACTTC	CASSQVWYEQYF
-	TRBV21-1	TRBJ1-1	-	TGTGCCAGCCGGCGAGGGGCTTTAGCTTTCTTT	CASRRGALAFF
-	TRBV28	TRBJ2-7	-	TGTGCCAGCAGTTCCGGGGAGACAGCCTACGAGCAGTACTTC	CASSSGETAYEQYF
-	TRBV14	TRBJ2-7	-	TGTGCCAGCAGTAACGGACTCCTCTACGAGCAGTACTTC	CASSNGLLYEQYF
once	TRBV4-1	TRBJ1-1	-	TGCGCCAGCAGCCAAGTTTTATTGGGGAGGGGCGGAGCTTTCTTT	CASSQVLLGRGGAFF
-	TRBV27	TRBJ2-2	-	TGTGCCAGCAGTTTATCTGGCCCCGGGGAGCTGTTTTTT	CASSLSGPGELFF
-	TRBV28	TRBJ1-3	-	TGTGCCAGCACACTTACGGGGTTGAGAAACACCATATATTTT	CASTLTGLRNTIYF
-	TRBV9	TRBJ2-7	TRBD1	TGTGCCAGCAGCGTCGGGACAGGAACCTACGAGCAGTACTTC	CASSVGTGTYEQYF
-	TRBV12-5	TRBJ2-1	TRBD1	TGTGCTAGTGGTCCAGGGGGTGGTCCCCTGGTTGGGAATGAGCAGTTCTTC	CASGPGGGPLVGNEQFF
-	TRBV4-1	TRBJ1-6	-	TGCGCCAGCAGCCAAATCGGGACATTCGATTCACCCCTCCACTTT	CASSQIGTFDSPLHF
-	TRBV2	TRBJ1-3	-	TGTGCCAGCAGCGAAGGTCTAAGAATCTCTGGAAACACCATATATTTT	CASSEGLRISGNTIYF
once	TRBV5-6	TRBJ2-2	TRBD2	TGTGCCAGCAGCTTTAGCGGGAGGGCCAACACCGGGGAGCTGTTTTTT	CASSFSGRANTGELFF
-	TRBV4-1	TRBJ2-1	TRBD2	TGCGCCAGCAGCCAAGATCCTCCCTCTAGCGGGATGTACAATGAGCAGTTCTTC	CASSQDPPSSGMYNEQFF
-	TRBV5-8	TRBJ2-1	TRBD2	TGTGCCAGCAGCTTGGCCTGGTCCGGGACTAGCGGGACGAATGAGCAGTTCTTC	CASSLAWSGTSGTNEQFF
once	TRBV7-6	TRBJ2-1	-	TGTGCCAGCAGCTTAGAGCTGGGACTTTACAATGAGCAGTTCTTC	CASSLELGLYNEQFF
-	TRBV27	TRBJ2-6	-	TGTGCCAGCGGTCCGTTGAGCGCTGGGGCCAACGTCCTGACTTTC	CASGPLSAGANVLTF
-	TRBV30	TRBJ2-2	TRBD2	TGTGCCTGGGGGCTAGCGGCTCTGAACACCGGGGAGCTGTTTTTT	CAWGLAALNTGELFF
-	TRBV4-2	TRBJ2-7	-	TGTGCCAGCAGCCAAGATCTAGAGGCCCACGAGCAGTACTTC	CASSQDLEAHEQYF
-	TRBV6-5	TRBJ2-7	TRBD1	TGTGCCAGCAGTCCTTCGGGACAGGGGGCCGACGAGCAGTACTTC	CASSPSGQGADEQYF
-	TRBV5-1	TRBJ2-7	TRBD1	TGCGCCAGCAGCTTGGACCCGGGACAGATTGACGAGCAGTACTTC	CASSLDPGQIDEQYF
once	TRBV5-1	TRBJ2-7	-	TGCGCCAGCAGCTTCCCGGGTCACGAGCAGTACTTC	CASSFPGHEQYF
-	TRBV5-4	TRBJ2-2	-	TGTGCCAGCAGCACCGGGGAGGCGGACACCGGGGAGCTGTTTTTT	CASSTGEADTGELFF
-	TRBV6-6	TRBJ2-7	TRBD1	TGTGCCAGCAGCCAGGGGCAGGGGGACTACGAGCAGTACTTC	CASSQGQGDYEQYF
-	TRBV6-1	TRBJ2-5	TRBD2	TGTGCCAGCAGTGGGGGTTTTGTTCTAGCGGGAGAGACCCAGTACTTC	CASSGGFVLAGETQYF
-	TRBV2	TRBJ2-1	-	TGTGCCAGCAGGGGGACCGCGAATCCCTACAATGAGCAGTTCTTC	CASRGTANPYNEQFF
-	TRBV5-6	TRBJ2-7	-	TGTGCCAGCAGCTTCGGATACGAGCAGTACTTC	CASSFGYEQYF
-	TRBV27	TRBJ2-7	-	TGTGCCAGCAGTTTACGGGGCAGCCTCTACGAGCAGTACTTC	CASSLRGSLYEQYF
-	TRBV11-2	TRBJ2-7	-	TGTGCCAGCAGCTTAGGTGGCGGGATAGGGTACGAGCAGTACTTC	CASSLGGGIGYEQYF
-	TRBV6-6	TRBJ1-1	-	TGTGCCAGCACCACTTTGTCAGGGTTCCCTGAAGCTTTCTTT	CASTTLSGFPEAFF
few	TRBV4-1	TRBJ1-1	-	TGCGCCAGCAGCCAAGGACAAGCGAACACTGAAGCTTTCTTT	CASSQGQANTEAFF
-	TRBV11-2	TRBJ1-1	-	TGTGCCAGCAGCTTAGGGACGGCAGAATGGTTCACTGAAGCTTTCTTT	CASSLGTAEWFTEAFF
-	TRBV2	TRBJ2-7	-	TGTGCCAGCAGTGAATCAAAAGGGTTCTACGAGCAGTACTTC	CASSESKGFYEQYF
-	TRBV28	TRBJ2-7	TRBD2	TGTGCCAGCAGTTCAAGGTGGGAGGGCCGGAACGAGCAGTACTTC	CASSSRWEGRNEQYF
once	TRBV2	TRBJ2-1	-	TGTGGTGACGGGGCTTCCTACAATGAGCAGTTCTTC	CGDGASYNEQFF
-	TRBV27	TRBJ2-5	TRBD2	TGTGCCAGCAGTTCCGGGACTAGCGGGAAAGAGACCCAGTACTTC	CASSSGTSGKETQYF
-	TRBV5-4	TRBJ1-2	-	TGTGCCAGCACCGCGGGCAGGCTGCATGGCTACACCTTC	CASTAGRLHGYTF
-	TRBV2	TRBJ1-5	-	TGTGCCAGCAGTGAGAAGTCCAGGCGCAATCAGCCCCAGCATTTT	CASSEKSRRNQPQHF
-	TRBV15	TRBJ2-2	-	TGTGCCACCAGCTCTAACCCGGTTGGGAACACGAACACCGGGGAGCTGTTTTTT	CATSSNPVGNTNTGELFF
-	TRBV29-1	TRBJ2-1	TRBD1	TGCAGCGTTGAAGCCGACGGGACAGGGAATGAGCAGTTCTTC	CSVEADGTGNEQFF
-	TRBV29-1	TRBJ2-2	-	TGCAGCGTCGCAAGACAGTACACCGGGGAGCTGTTTTTT	CSVARQYTGELFF
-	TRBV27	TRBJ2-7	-	TGTGCCAGCAGTCGCCAGGGCCACGAGCAGTACTTC	CASSRQGHEQYF
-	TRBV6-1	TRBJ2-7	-	TGTGCCATAAAAAGCGGACCCTACGAGCAGTACTTC	CAIKSGPYEQYF
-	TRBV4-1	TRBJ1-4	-	TGCGCCAGCAGCCCCAGAGCGCCAACTAATGAAAAACTGTTTTTT	CASSPRAPTNEKLFF
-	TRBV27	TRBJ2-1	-	TGTGCCAGCAGTGACACTTACTCCTACAATGAGCAGTTCTTC	CASSDTYSYNEQFF
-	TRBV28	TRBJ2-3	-	TGTGCCAGCAGTTTAGAGGGCACAGATACGCAGTATTTT	CASSLEGTDTQYF
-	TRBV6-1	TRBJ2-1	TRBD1	TGTGCCAGCAGTGAAGTGGTGGGCAGGGGGCTCTACAATGAGCAGTTCTTC	CASSEVVGRGLYNEQFF
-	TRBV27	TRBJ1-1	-	TGTGCCAGCAGCCTCGGGGTCGGAATGAACACTGAAGCTTTCTTT	CASSLGVGMNTEAFF
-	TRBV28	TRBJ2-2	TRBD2	TGTGCCACCAACCACATGATGTGGCGGGAGGGAGATACCGGGGAGCTGTTTTTT	CATNHMMWREGDTGELFF
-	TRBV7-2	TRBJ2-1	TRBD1	TGTGCCAGCAGCCAGGGGGAGCTAATGACCCCCTCCTACAATGAGCAGTTCTTC	CASSQGELMTPSYNEQFF
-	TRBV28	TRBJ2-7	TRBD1	TGTGCCAGCAGTGTAACAGGGGGGCCGGGGGACGAGCAGTACTTC	CASSVTGGPGDEQYF
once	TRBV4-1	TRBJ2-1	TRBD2	TGCGCCAGCAGTCGATTAGCGGGACGCTACAATGAGCAGTTCTTC	CASSRLAGRYNEQFF
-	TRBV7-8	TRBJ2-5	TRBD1	TGTGCCAGCAGCTTAGGGGCAATTTTCGGACAGGGTCTGGAGACCCAGTACTTC	CASSLGAIFGQGLETQYF